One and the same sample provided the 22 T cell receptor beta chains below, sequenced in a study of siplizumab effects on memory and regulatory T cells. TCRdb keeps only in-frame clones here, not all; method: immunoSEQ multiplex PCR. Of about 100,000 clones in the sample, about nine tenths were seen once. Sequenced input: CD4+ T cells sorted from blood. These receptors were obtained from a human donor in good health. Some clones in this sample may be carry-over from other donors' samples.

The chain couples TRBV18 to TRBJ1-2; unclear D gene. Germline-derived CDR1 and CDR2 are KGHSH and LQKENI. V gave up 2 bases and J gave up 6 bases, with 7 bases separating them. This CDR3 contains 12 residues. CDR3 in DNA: TGTGCCAGCTCACCAAGAGAGGATGGCTACACCTTC. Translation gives CASSPREDGYTF.

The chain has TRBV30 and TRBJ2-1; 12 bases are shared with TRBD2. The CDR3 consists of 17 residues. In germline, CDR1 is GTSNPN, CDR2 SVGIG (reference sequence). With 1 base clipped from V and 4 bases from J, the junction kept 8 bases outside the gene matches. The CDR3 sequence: CAWSGGSGTSGYNEQFF. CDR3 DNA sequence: TGTGCCTGGAGTGGAGGATCCGGGACTAGCGGGTACAATGAGCAGTTCTTC. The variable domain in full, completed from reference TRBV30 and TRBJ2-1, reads SQTIHQWPATLVQPVGSPLSLECTVEGTSNPNLYWYRQAAGRGLQLLFYSVGIGQISSEVPQNLSASRPQDRQFILSSKKLLLSDSGFYLCAWSGGSGTSGYNEQFFGPGTRLTVL.

CDR3 sequence: CASSLNMGGYTF. The CDR3 DNA follows: TGTGCCAGCAGCCTTAATATGGGAGGCTACACCTTC. The chain recombines TRBV14 with TRBJ1-2; the D is unclear. Trimming shortened V by 4 bases and J by 8 bases, and 11 bases separated the two germline ends. The CDR3 covers 12 residues. Germline V gene data show CDR1 as SGHDN and CDR2 as FVKESK.

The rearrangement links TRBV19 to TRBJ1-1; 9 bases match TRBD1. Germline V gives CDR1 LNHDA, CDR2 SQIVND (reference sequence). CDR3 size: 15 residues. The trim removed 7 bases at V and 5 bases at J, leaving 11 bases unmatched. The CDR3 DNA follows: TGTGCCAGTACGATCAACGCGGGGACAGGGACTGAAGCTTTCTTT. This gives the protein CASTINAGTGTEAFF.

CDR3 nucleotide sequence: TGTGCCAGCAGCGTAGAGTTACAGGGAGGGGAAAAACTGTTTTTT. Translation gives CASSVELQGGEKLFF. The chain is built from TRBV9 and TRBJ1-4; a possible D gene is TRBD1 (6 bases). The CDR3 contains 15 residues. V gave up 0 bases and J gave up 8 bases, with 14 bases separating them. The germline gives CDR1 SGDLS, CDR2 YYNGEE.

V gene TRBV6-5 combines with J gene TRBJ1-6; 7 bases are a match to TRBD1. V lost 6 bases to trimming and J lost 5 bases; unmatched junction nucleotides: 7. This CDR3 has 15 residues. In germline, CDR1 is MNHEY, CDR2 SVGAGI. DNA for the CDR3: TGTGCCAGCAGCACAGGGGCTCCTAATAATTCACCCCTCCACTTT. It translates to CASSTGAPNNSPLHF.

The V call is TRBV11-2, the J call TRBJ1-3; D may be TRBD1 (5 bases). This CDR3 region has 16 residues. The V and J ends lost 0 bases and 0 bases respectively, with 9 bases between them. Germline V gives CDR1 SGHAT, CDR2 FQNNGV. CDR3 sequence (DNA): TGTGCCAGCAGCTTAGATTGGGGGGTCTCTGGAAACACCATATATTTT. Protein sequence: CASSLDWGVSGNTIYF.

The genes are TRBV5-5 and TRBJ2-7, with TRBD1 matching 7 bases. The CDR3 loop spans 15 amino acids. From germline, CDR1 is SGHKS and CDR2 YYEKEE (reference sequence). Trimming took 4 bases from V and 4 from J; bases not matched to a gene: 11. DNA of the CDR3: TGTGCCAGCAGCCCTCAGGACAGGTCGGTTTACGAGCAGTACTTC. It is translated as CASSPQDRSVYEQYF.

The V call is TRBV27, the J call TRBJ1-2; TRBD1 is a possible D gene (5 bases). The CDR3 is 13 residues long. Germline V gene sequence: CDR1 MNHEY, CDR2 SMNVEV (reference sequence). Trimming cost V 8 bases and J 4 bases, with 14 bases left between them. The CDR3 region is CASSGVGTYGYTF. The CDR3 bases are TGTGCCAGCTCCGGGGTAGGGACCTATGGCTACACCTTC.

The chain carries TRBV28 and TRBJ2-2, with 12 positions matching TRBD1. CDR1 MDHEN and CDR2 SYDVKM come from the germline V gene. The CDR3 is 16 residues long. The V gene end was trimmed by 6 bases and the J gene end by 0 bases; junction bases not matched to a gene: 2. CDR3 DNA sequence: TGTGCCAGCAGAGGGACAGGGGGCGCGAACACCGGGGAGCTGTTTTTT. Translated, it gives CASRGTGGANTGELFF.

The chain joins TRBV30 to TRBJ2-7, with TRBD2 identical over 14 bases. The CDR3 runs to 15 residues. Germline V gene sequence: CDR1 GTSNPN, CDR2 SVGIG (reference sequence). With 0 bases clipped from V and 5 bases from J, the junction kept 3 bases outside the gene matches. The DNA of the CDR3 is TGTGCCTGGAGTGTAGGGACTAGCGGGAGTCACGAGCAGTACTTC. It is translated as CAWSVGTSGSHEQYF.

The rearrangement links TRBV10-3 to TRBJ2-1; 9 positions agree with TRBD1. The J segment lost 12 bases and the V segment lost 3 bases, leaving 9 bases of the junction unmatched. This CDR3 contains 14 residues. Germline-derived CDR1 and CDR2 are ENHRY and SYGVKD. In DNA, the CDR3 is TGTGCCATCAGTGACCGGACAGGGGATATGTGGCAGTTCTTC. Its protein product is CAISDRTGDMWQFF.

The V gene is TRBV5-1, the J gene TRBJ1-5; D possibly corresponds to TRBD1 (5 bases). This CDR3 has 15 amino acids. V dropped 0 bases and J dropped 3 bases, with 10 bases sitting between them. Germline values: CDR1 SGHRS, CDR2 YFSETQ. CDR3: CASSLGDGFNQPQHF. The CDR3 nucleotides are TGCGCCAGCAGCTTGGGGGACGGATTCAATCAGCCCCAGCATTTT.

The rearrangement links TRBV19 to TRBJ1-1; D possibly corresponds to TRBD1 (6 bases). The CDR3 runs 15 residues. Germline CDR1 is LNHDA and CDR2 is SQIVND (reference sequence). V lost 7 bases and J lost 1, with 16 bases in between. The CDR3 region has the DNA TGTGCCAGTACCAACAGGGCCGGGCAGAACACTGAAGCTTTCTTT. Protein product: CASTNRAGQNTEAFF.

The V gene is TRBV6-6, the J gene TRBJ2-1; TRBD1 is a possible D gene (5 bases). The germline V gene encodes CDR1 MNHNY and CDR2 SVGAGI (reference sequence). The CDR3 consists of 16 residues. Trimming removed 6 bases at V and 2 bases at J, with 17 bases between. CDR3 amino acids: CASSNNQGTPYNEQFF. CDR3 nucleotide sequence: TGTGCCAGCAGCAACAATCAGGGTACCCCCTACAATGAGCAGTTCTTC.

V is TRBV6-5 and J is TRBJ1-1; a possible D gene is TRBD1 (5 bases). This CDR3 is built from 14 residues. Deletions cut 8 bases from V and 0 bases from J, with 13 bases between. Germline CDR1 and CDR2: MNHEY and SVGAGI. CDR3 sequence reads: CASSEGRMNTEAFF. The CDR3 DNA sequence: TGTGCCAGCTCGGAGGGACGCATGAACACTGAAGCTTTCTTT.

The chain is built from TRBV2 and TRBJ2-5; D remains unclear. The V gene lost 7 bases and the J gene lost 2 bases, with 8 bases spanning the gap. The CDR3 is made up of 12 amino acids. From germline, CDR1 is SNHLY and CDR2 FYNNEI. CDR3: CASTYLQETQYF. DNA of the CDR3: TGTGCCAGCACATACTTACAAGAGACCCAGTACTTC.

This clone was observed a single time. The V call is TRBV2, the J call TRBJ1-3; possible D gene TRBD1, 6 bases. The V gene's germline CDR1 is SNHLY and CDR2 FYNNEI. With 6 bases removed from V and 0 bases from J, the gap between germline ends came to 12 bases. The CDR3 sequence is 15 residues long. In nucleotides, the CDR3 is TGTGCCAGCAGCCTCGGACAGTTCTCTGGAAACACCATATATTTT. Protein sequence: CASSLGQFSGNTIYF.

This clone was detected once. CDR3 DNA sequence: TGTGCCAGTAGTTTCGAAGCCATGAACACTGAAGCTTTCTTT. Translation: CASSFEAMNTEAFF. The chain has TRBV19 and TRBJ1-1; no firm D call. Trimming left V 5 bases short and J 0 bases short, with 10 bases between. CDR3 length: 14 residues. The germline V gene encodes CDR1 LNHDA and CDR2 SQIVND (reference sequence). The whole variable domain, filled in from reference TRBV19 and TRBJ1-1, reads DGGITQSPKYLFRKEGQNVTLSCEQNLNHDAMYWYRQDPGQGLRLIYYSQIVNDFQKGDIAEGYSVSREKKESFPLTVTSAQKNPTAFYLCASSFEAMNTEAFFGQGTRLTVV.

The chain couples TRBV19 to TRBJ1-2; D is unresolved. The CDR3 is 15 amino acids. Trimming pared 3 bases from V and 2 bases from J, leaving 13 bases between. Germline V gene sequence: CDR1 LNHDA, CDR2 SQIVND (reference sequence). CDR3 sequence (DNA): TGTGCCAGTAGTATCGGTCCTAAGGGAAACTATGGCTACACCTTC. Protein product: CASSIGPKGNYGYTF.

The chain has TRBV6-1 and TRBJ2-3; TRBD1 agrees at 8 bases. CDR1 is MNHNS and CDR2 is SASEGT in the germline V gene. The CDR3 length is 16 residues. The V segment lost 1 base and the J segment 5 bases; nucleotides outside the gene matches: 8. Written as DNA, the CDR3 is TGTGCCAGCAGTGAAGGTCCGGGCAGGGGGCAAGATACGCAGTATTTT. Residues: CASSEGPGRGQDTQYF.

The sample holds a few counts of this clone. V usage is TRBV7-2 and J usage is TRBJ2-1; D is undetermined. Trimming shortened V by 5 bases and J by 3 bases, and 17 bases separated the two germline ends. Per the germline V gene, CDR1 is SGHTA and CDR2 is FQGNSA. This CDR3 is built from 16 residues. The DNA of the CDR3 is TGTGCCAGCAGCCATGGCCGGGTGGGGTTCTACAATGAGCAGTTCTTC. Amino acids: CASSHGRVGFYNEQFF. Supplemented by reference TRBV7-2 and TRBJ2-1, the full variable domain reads GAGVSQSPSNKVTEKGKDVELRCDPISGHTALYWYRQSLGQGLEFLIYFQGNSAPDKSGLPSDRFSAERTGGSVSTLTIQRTQQEDSAVYLCASSHGRVGFYNEQFFGPGTRLTVL.